This TCR beta chain appears in the sequencing data of a study of immune evolution from preneoplasia to lung adenocarcinoma. This CDR3 has 13 amino acids. Germline loops: CDR1 SQVTM, CDR2 ANQGSEA. The germline V and J ends were trimmed by 7 bases and 0 bases, with 13 bases remaining between them. Some clones are missing from TCRdb's copy, which holds only in-frame ones; the method was immunoSEQ multiplex PCR. This table has roughly 2,800 clones, roughly 87% appearing once. This clonotype was sampled from a person aged 70 to 85 with lung adenocarcinoma. V is TRBV29-1 and J is TRBJ2-7, with D perhaps matching TRBD2 (5 bases). Sample: FFPE adjacent normal lung tissue. For the CDR3, the DNA is TGCAGCGCCCGGACTCTAAGCTCCTACGAGCAGTACTTC. Amino acids: CSARTLSSYEQYF.